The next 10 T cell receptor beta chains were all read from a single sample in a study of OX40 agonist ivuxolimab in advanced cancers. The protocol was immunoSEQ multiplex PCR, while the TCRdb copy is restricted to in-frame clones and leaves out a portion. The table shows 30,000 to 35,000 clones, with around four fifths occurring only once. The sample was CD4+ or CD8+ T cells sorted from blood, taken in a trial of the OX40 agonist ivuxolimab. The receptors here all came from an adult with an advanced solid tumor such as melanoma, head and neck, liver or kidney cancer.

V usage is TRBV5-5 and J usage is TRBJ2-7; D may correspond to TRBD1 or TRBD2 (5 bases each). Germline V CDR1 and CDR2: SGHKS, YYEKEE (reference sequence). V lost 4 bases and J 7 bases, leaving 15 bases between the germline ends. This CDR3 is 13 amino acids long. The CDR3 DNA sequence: TGTGCCAGCAGCCTATGGACGGGGCAAGAGCAGTACTTC. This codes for CASSLWTGQEQYF.

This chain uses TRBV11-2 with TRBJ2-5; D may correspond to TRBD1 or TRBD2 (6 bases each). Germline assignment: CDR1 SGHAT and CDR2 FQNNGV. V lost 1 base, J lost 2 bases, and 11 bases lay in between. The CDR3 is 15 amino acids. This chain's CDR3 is CASSLVGGLQETQYF. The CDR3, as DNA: TGTGCCAGCAGCTTAGTCGGGGGCCTACAAGAGACCCAGTACTTC.

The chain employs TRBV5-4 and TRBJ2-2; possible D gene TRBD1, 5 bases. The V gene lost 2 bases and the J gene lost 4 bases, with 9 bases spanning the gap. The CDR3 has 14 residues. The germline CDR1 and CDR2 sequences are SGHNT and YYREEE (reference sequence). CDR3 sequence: CASSFTGPTGELFF. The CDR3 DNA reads TGTGCCAGCAGCTTTACAGGTCCCACCGGGGAGCTGTTTTTT. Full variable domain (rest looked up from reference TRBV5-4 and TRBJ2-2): ETGVTQSPTHLIKTRGQQVTLRCSSQSGHNTVSWYQQALGQGPQFIFQYYREEENGRGNFPPRFSGLQFPNYSSELNVNALELDDSALYLCASSFTGPTGELFFGEGSRLTVL.

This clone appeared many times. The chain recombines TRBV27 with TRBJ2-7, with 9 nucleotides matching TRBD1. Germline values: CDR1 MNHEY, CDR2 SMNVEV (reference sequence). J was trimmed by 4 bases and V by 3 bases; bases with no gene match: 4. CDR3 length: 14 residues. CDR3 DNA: TGTGCCAGCAGTTTCGGACAGGGGCTTTACGAGCAGTACTTC. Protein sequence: CASSFGQGLYEQYF.

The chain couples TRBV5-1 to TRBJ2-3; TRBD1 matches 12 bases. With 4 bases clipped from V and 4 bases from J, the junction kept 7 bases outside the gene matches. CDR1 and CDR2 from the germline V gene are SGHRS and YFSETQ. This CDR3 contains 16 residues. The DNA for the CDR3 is TGCGCCAGCAGCGGGGGACAGGGGGCGGGAGCAGATACGCAGTATTTT. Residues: CASSGGQGAGADTQYF.

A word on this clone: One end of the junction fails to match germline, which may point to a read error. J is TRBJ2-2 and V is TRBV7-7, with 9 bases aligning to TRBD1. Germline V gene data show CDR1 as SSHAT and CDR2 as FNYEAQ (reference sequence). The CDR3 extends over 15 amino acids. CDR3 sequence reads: CASSRTGGKTGELFF. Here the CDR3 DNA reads TGTGCTAGCAGCCGTACAGGGGGCAAGACCGGGGAGCTGTTTTTT.

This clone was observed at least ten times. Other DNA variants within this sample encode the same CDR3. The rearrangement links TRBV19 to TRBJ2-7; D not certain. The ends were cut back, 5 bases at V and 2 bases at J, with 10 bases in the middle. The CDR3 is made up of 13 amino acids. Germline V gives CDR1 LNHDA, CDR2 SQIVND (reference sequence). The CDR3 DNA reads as TGTGCCAGTAGTTCGGACGGAGCCTACGAGCAGTACTTC. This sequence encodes CASSSDGAYEQYF.

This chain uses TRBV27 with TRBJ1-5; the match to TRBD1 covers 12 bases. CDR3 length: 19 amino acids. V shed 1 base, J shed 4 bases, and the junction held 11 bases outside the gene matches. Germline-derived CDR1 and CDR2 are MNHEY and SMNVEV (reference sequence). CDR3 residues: CASSLYGTGGAGGNQPQHF. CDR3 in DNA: TGTGCCAGCAGTTTATATGGGACAGGGGGCGCGGGGGGGAATCAGCCCCAGCATTTT.

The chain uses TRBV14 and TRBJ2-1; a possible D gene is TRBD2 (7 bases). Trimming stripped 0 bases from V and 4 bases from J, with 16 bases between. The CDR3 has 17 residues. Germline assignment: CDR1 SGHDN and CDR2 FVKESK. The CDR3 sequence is CASSQDSFRGAYNEQFF. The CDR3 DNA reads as TGTGCCAGCAGCCAAGATAGCTTCCGGGGGGCTTACAATGAGCAGTTCTTC.

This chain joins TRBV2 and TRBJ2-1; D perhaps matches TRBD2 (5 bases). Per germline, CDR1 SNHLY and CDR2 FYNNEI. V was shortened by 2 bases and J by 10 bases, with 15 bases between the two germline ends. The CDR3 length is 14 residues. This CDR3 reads CASSENQDFREQFF. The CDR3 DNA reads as TGTGCCAGCAGTGAAAACCAGGACTTCAGGGAGCAGTTCTTC.